This TCR beta chain was found in a study of cytotoxic CD8 clonotypes in ibrutinib-treated CLL. Study details: Investigators collected response samples after a median about twelve months of treatment, range 6 to 36.

Study-level points and caveats: Clonality increased at ibrutinib response, then returned toward baseline at progression.

About this clone itself: The antigen is undetermined.

This CDR3 contains 15 residues. The germline gives CDR1 SQVTM, CDR2 ANQGSEA. V trimming: 4 bases; J trimming: 1 base; junction bases outside the gene matches: 7. The method was immunoSEQ multiplex PCR; TCRdb's version includes in-frame clones alone and lacks a portion of them. The repertoire holds 300,000 or so clones, with roughly two thirds as singletons. The sequence was collected from a human donor with chronic lymphocytic leukemia. This specimen was PBMCs, taken after 36 months of ibrutinib treatment. The chain joins TRBV29-1 to TRBJ1-2, with 9 bases identical to TRBD1. The CDR3: CSVAGTGRSNYGYTF. The CDR3 DNA sequence: TGCAGCGTTGCCGGGACAGGGAGGAGTAACTATGGCTACACCTTC.